This TCR beta chain is from a study of blood T cell repertoires in COVID-19. Method: immunoSEQ multiplex PCR; TCRdb's copy keeps in-frame clones and lacks some. The sample holds 160,000 or so clones, more than 80% seen once. This CDR3 contains 13 residues. The J segment lost 9 bases and the V segment lost 5 bases, leaving 2 bases of the junction unmatched. This TCR came from a woman between 35 and 50 years old with acute or convalescent COVID-19. The V gene is TRBV12-3 or TRBV12-4, the J gene TRBJ2-1; TRBD2 aligns across 12 bases. The sequenced material came from peripheral blood. The CDR3 protein is CASSTSGRFEQFF. The CDR3 nucleotides are TGTGCCAGCAGTACTAGCGGGAGGTTTGAGCAGTTCTTC.